The rows below give T cell receptor beta chains drawn from one sample of a study of T cells in Graves' hyperthyroidism and ophthalmopathy. TCRdb reanalysed the multiplex PCR reads using MiXCR and keeps one entry per CDR3 protein. The sample includes fewer than 700,000 distinct CDR3 sequences, around 15% of them seen just once. Sequencing was carried out using blood. Receptor source: a woman aged 30 to 39 with Graves' hyperthyroidism. Each CDR3 is given with its conserved first and last residue.

J | V | CDR3
TRBJ1-5 | TRBV5-6 | CASSPWVESNQPQHF
TRBJ2-7 | TRBV28 | CASSLGTGAKYEQYF
TRBJ1-4 | TRBV12-3/TRBV12-4 | CASRGGQTEKLFF
TRBJ1-2 | TRBV28 | CASSPGTGHYGYTF
TRBJ1-5 | TRBV10-3 | CAISDPGSNQPQHF
TRBJ2-3 | TRBV5-1 | CASSPRPSVGTDTQYF
TRBJ2-3 | TRBV27 | CASRGLAANTDTQYF
TRBJ2-1 | TRBV7-8 | CASSNNRGGYRNEQFF
TRBJ1-2 | TRBV6-1 | CASSKAGGHNYGYTF
TRBJ1-5 | TRBV2 | CASSRQGGNQPQHF
TRBJ2-1 | TRBV5-1 | CASSLRRASGFSSYNEQFF
TRBJ1-2 | TRBV7-2 | CASWGAGVYGYTF
TRBJ2-5 | TRBV3-1 | CASSHPQETQYF
TRBJ2-7 | TRBV2 | CASSGRASDSHEQYF
TRBJ1-1 | TRBV5-8 | CASSLLRAEAFF
TRBJ2-1 | TRBV6-1 | CASQDLGGRNNEQFF
TRBJ2-7 | TRBV27 | CASSQTSGAGEQYF
TRBJ2-5 | TRBV2 | CTSRPQETQYF
TRBJ2-7 | TRBV5-8 | CATPGENSYEQYF
TRBJ2-7 | TRBV12-3/TRBV12-4 | CASSFDDGYEQYF
TRBJ2-7 | TRBV10-3 | CATHSGTGDSEQYF
TRBJ2-5 | TRBV7-9 | CASSPRDRVEETQYF
TRBJ2-5 | TRBV20-1 | CSAASWETQYF
TRBJ2-3 | TRBV11-1 | CASGPIGANTDTQYF
TRBJ2-5 | TRBV11-2 | CASSVTSGRAWETQYF
TRBJ2-3 | TRBV29-1 | CSVEPSRDTQYF
TRBJ2-2 | TRBV6-2/TRBV6-3 | CASRRDSPGYTGELFF
TRBJ2-1 | TRBV19 | CASNEGWGDEQFF
TRBJ2-7 | TRBV10-3 | CAISESGGKGSYEQYF
TRBJ2-5 | TRBV7-3 | CASSLGLAGDSIETQYF
TRBJ2-5 | TRBV7-9 | CASSSRSDRPNQKTQYF
TRBJ2-1 | TRBV19 | CASTLAGAFNNEQFF
TRBJ2-5 | TRBV20-1 | CSAQRTTRLKETQYF
TRBJ1-2 | TRBV5-5 | CASSLDPDGYTF
TRBJ2-7 | TRBV6-1 | CASSRGRIAYEQYF
TRBJ2-7 | TRBV29-1 | CSVESAESYEQYF
TRBJ2-6 | TRBV28 | CATCSGANVLTF
TRBJ2-1 | TRBV20-1 | CSATRWGNEQFF
TRBJ2-3 | TRBV30 | CAWSPQNTDTQYF
TRBJ1-1 | TRBV27 | CASSFESNTEAFF
TRBJ2-2 | TRBV7-3 | CASSLTGGFTGELFF
TRBJ1-2 | TRBV28 | CASSSLRDPGGYGYTF
TRBJ2-7 | TRBV28 | CASSLGQGTAYEQYF
TRBJ2-2 | TRBV9 | CASTDLAGGPTNTGELFF
TRBJ2-7 | TRBV15 | CATSRARLVEQYF